Listed here are 26 T cell receptor beta chains from one sample, sequenced in a study of cytomegalovirus exposure and HLA in healthy donors (dated by TCRdb to 2016 to 2017). Library method: the immunoSEQ multiplex PCR assay. The multiplex PCR relied on a mix of 60 forward primers for TCR Vbeta segments and 13 reverse primers for TCR Jbeta segments. The immuneACCESS repertoire file appears here via TCRdb, limited to in-frame rearrangements. These files lack a portion of the clones; in checked studies, under half of the deficit traces to unresolved V genes, and the cause of the others is not known. This sample comprises 180,000 or so clones, 65% to 85% of them detected only once. Clones ranked in the top ten supply around 1.4% of the sample. Sequences were obtained from PBMCs. All receptors derive from a girl aged 10 to 17 in good health and CMV-seropositive.

J is TRBJ2-1 and V is TRBV7-6, with 9 bases aligning to TRBD1. CDR3 length equals 16 residues. Looked up from germline, CDR1 is SGHVS and CDR2 is FNYEAQ. Losses at the gene ends were 2 bases for V and 8 bases for J; bases not matched to a gene: 10. CDR3 nucleotide sequence: TGTGCCAGCAGCTTATCGGCCGGGACAGGGCTAGATGAGCAGTTCTTC. It codes for CASSLSAGTGLDEQFF.

The chain employs TRBV10-3 and TRBJ2-2, with 8 nucleotides matching TRBD1. The CDR3 runs 17 residues. CDR1 ENHRY and CDR2 SYGVKD come from the germline V gene. The V segment lost 4 bases and the J segment 5 bases; nucleotides outside the gene matches: 12. The CDR3, as DNA: TGTGCCATCAGTGCAGGGGGCGCGGGTTATAGAACCGGGGAGCTGTTTTTT. This sequence encodes CAISAGGAGYRTGELFF.

This sequence joins TRBV4-1 and TRBJ2-7, with TRBD2 matching 10 bases. V dropped 0 bases and J dropped 3; count of bases not matched to a gene: 2. The CDR3 has 15 amino acids. Germline CDR1 is MGHRA and CDR2 is YSYEKL. CDR3 sequence: CASSQERTSGYEQYF. The CDR3 bases are TGCGCCAGCAGCCAAGAAAGGACTAGCGGCTACGAGCAGTACTTC.

The chain has TRBV18 and TRBJ1-1; 11 bases fit TRBD1. With V trimmed by 2 bases and J by 4 bases, 3 bases remained unmatched. This CDR3 contains 15 residues. The germline gives CDR1 KGHSH, CDR2 LQKENI. The CDR3 spells CASSPGTGGSTEAFF. In nucleotides, the CDR3 is TGTGCCAGCTCACCAGGGACAGGGGGGAGCACTGAAGCTTTCTTT.

This chain joins TRBV30 and TRBJ1-4, with a possible D match to TRBD1 (6 bases). The germline V gene has CDR1 GTSNPN and CDR2 SVGIG (reference sequence). The CDR3 has 14 residues. V lost 0 bases and J 12 bases, leaving 17 bases between the germline ends. The CDR3 bases are TGTGCCTGGAGTGTAAGGGGGTTCCCCGGAGAACTGTTTTTT. Its protein is CAWSVRGFPGELFF.

The chain uses TRBV6-1 and TRBJ2-7; the D gene is possibly TRBD1 (5 bases). Germline V gene sequence: CDR1 MNHNS, CDR2 SASEGT. V was pared by 1 base and J by 0 bases, with 7 bases between. The CDR3 loop spans 14 amino acids. CDR3 residues: CASSEGQISYEQYF. CDR3 DNA: TGTGCCAGCAGTGAAGGACAGATCTCCTACGAGCAGTACTTC.

The chain recombines TRBV2 with TRBJ1-5, with D perhaps matching TRBD1 (6 bases). The CDR3 is 15 amino acids. Germline CDR1 and CDR2: SNHLY and FYNNEI. The ends were cut back, 6 bases at V and 6 bases at J, with 18 bases in the middle. This CDR3 reads CASSDRHPRGQPQHF. Here the CDR3 DNA reads TGTGCCAGCAGCGACAGACACCCCAGGGGTCAGCCCCAGCATTTT. Looking up the rest from reference TRBV2 and TRBJ1-5 gives the full variable domain: EPEVTQTPSHQVTQMGQEVILRCVPISNHLYFYWYRQILGQKVEFLVSFYNNEISEKSEIFDDQFSVERPDGSNFTLKIRSTKLEDSAMYFCASSDRHPRGQPQHFGDGTRLSIL.

The J gene is TRBJ2-5, the V gene TRBV7-9; tentative D call: TRBD1 (6 bases). CDR1 and CDR2 from the germline V gene are SEHNR and FQNEAQ (reference sequence). This CDR3 region has 13 residues. V lost 5 bases, J lost 4 bases, and 11 bases lay in between. The CDR3 loop reads CASSRTGRETQYF. As DNA, the CDR3 is TGTGCCAGCAGCCGAACAGGGAGAGAGACCCAGTACTTC.

CDR3 region: CASSLAGGNNEQFF. In nucleotides, the CDR3 is TGTGCCAGCAGTTTAGCGGGAGGTAACAATGAGCAGTTCTTC. This rearrangement joins TRBV27 to TRBJ2-1; TRBD2 matches 8 bases. The CDR3 length is 14 residues. After removal of 2 bases from V and 5 bases from J, the junction contained 2 bases not matched to a gene. Germline assignment: CDR1 MNHEY and CDR2 SMNVEV (reference sequence).

The sample holds a few counts of this clone. This chain uses TRBV7-9 with TRBJ2-1, with 7 nucleotides matching TRBD1. This CDR3 is built from 12 residues. In germline, CDR1 is SEHNR, CDR2 FQNEAQ (reference sequence). The ends lost 5 bases at V and 10 bases at J; junction bases unmatched: 5. The CDR3 DNA sequence: TGTGCCAGCAGCGCCCGGGACAGCGAGCAGTTCTTC. Its protein product is CASSARDSEQFF.

This clone was detected only once. This chain joins TRBV15 and TRBJ2-3; D uncertain. Trimming took off 0 bases at V and 2 bases at J, with 9 bases between the two ends. CDR3 length: 15 amino acids. Per germline, CDR1 LNHNV and CDR2 YYDKDF (reference sequence). CDR3 residues: CATSRDGQITDTQYF. CDR3 coding DNA: TGTGCCACCAGCAGAGATGGCCAAATCACAGATACGCAGTATTTT.

J is TRBJ1-1 and V is TRBV10-1; maybe TRBD1 (6 bases). Trimming removed 5 bases from V and 4 bases from J, with 17 bases in between. CDR1 is WNHNN, CDR2 SYGVQD, per germline (reference sequence). This CDR3 has 15 amino acids. The CDR3 loop reads CASSMSRGQSTEAFF. CDR3 sequence (DNA): TGCGCCAGCAGTATGAGTCGAGGACAGAGCACTGAAGCTTTCTTT.

The genes are TRBV5-1 and TRBJ1-1; D uncertain. CDR3 length: 13 amino acids. Trimming left V 6 bases short and J 8 bases short, with 17 bases between. The germline V gene encodes CDR1 SGHRS and CDR2 YFSETQ. CDR3 nucleotides: TGCGCCAGCACCAGAACCGGGCGGGCAGAAGCTTTCTTT. Translating gives CASTRTGRAEAFF.

The chain recombines TRBV28 with TRBJ1-3, with a tentative D call TRBD1 (5 bases). Germline V CDR1 and CDR2: MDHEN, SYDVKM. The CDR3 loop spans 16 amino acids. The V and J ends lost 3 bases and 0 bases respectively, with 12 bases between them. The CDR3 spells CASSFPRALSGNTIYF. Here the CDR3 DNA reads TGTGCCAGCAGTTTCCCCAGGGCACTCTCTGGAAACACCATATATTTT.

The chain has TRBV10-2 and TRBJ2-1; 9 bases align to TRBD1. Germline lookup yields CDR1 WSHSY and CDR2 SAAADI. The V gene end was trimmed by 7 bases and the J gene end by 10 bases; junction bases not matched to a gene: 8. This CDR3 has 13 residues. The DNA for the CDR3 is TGCGCCAGCAATCGACAGGGGGAAGGCGAGCAGTTCTTC. Its translation is CASNRQGEGEQFF.

The CDR3 nucleotides read TGTGCCAGCAGCTTATTCGCGGGAGGGCCTATCGGGGAGCTGTTTTTT. This gives the protein CASSLFAGGPIGELFF. V and J are TRBV7-3 and TRBJ2-2; 9 nucleotides line up with TRBD2. The CDR3 contains 16 residues. Germline V gives CDR1 SGHTA, CDR2 FQGTGA. V lost 2 bases, J lost 7 bases, and 8 bases stayed unmatched.

The chain employs TRBV6-5 and TRBJ2-7, with D perhaps TRBD1 (5 bases). The CDR3 has 13 amino acids. Germline V gene lookup returns CDR1 MNHEY and CDR2 SVGAGI. Trimming pared 6 bases from V and 1 base from J, leaving 10 bases between. The chain's CDR3 is CASRLQVSYEQYF. CDR3 coding DNA: TGTGCCAGCAGGCTACAGGTATCCTACGAGCAGTACTTC.

The chain uses TRBV4-1 and TRBJ2-2; the match to TRBD2 covers 8 bases. Unmatched junction bases numbered 4, after V lost 4 bases and J lost 0 bases. This CDR3 is built from 16 residues. CDR1 and CDR2 (germline): MGHRA, YSYEKL. The CDR3 DNA reads TGCGCCAGCAGCCCCCGGGGGGGACCGAACACCGGGGAGCTGTTTTTT. Translating gives CASSPRGGPNTGELFF.

The chain couples TRBV7-3 to TRBJ2-1; 10 bases are shared with TRBD2. Germline V lookup: CDR1 SGHTA, CDR2 FQGTGA. The CDR3 totals 16 residues. With V trimmed by 3 bases and J by 0 bases, 2 bases remained unmatched. CDR3 coding DNA: TGTGCCAGCAGCTTTGCTAGCGGGAGCTCCTACAATGAGCAGTTCTTC. It translates to CASSFASGSSYNEQFF.

The J gene is TRBJ2-5, the V gene TRBV11-3; 8 nucleotides line up with TRBD2. Germline assignment: CDR1 SGHNT and CDR2 YENEEA. The V and J ends lost 4 bases and 7 bases, in that order; junction bases with no gene match: 5. The CDR3 runs to 13 residues. DNA for the CDR3: TGTGCCAGCAGCTCGGGACTAGGAGGGACCCAGTACTTC. Protein product: CASSSGLGGTQYF.

The chain recombines TRBV10-2 with TRBJ1-2; TRBD1 aligns across 7 bases. The J segment lost 6 bases and the V segment lost 7 bases, leaving 5 bases of the junction unmatched. Germline V gene sequence: CDR1 WSHSY, CDR2 SAAADI. The CDR3 covers 12 residues. The CDR3 is CASTRGLDGYTF. The CDR3 DNA is TGCGCCAGCACAAGGGGGCTCGATGGCTACACCTTC.

The rearrangement links TRBV7-6 to TRBJ2-1; D ambiguous. The V gene's germline CDR1 is SGHVS and CDR2 FNYEAQ. V dropped 5 bases and J dropped 10 bases, with 12 bases sitting between them. CDR3 length: 12 amino acids. CDR3: CASSPQTREQFF. The CDR3 region has the DNA TGTGCCAGCAGCCCACAGACCAGAGAGCAGTTCTTC.

The V and J genes are TRBV6-1 and TRBJ2-1, with 9 bases aligning to TRBD2. This CDR3 has 15 residues. V shed 7 bases, J shed 1 base, and the junction held 5 bases outside the gene matches. Germline assignment: CDR1 MNHNS and CDR2 SASEGT. The CDR3 is CASKLAGVSYNEQFF. The DNA of the CDR3 is TGTGCCAGCAAGTTAGCGGGAGTTTCCTACAATGAGCAGTTCTTC.

V gene TRBV7-8 combines with J gene TRBJ1-4; 7 nucleotides align to TRBD1. The trim removed 5 bases at V and 14 bases at J, leaving 5 bases unmatched. CDR1 SGHVS and CDR2 FQNEAQ come from the germline V gene. The CDR3 loop spans 11 amino acids. The CDR3 coding sequence is TGTGCCAGCAGCCTCGGACAGGCCCTGTTTTTT. Translation gives CASSLGQALFF.

The V and J genes are TRBV15 and TRBJ1-5, with D maybe TRBD1 (5 bases). The V end lost 1 base, the J end lost 3 bases, and 7 bases lay between the germline ends. There are 14 residues in the CDR3. Germline V gene data show CDR1 as LNHNV and CDR2 as YYDKDF (reference sequence). The CDR3 here is CATSRGQINQPQHF. CDR3 nucleotides: TGTGCCACCAGCAGAGGACAGATCAATCAGCCCCAGCATTTT. The whole variable domain, filled in from reference TRBV15 and TRBJ1-5, reads DAMVIQNPRYQVTQFGKPVTLSCSQTLNHNVMYWYQQKSSQAPKLLFHYYDKDFNNEADTPDNFQSRRPNTSFCFLDIRSPGLGDTAMYLCATSRGQINQPQHFGDGTRLSIL.

This chain joins TRBV27 and TRBJ1-2; D may be TRBD1 (6 bases). Between the trimmed V and J ends, which lost 5 bases and 2 bases, there was a span of 12 bases. Germline assignment: CDR1 MNHEY and CDR2 SMNVEV (reference sequence). The CDR3 is made up of 14 amino acids. The CDR3 sequence: CASSPKGGNYGYTF. The CDR3 DNA reads as TGTGCCAGCAGTCCAAAAGGGGGAAACTATGGCTACACCTTC.